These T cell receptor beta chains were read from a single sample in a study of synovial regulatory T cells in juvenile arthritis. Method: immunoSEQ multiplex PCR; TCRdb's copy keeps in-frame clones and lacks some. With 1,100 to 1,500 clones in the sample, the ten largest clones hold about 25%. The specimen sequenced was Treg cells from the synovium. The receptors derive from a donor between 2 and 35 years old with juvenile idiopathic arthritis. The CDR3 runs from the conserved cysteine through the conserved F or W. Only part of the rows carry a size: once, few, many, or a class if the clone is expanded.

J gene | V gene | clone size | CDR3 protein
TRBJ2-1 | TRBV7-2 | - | CASSLAGQFF
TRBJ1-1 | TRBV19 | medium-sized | CASTPGQGFSGGLNTEAFF
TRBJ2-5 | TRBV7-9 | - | CASSLGRRETQYF
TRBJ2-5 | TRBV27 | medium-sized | CASRGHGAGGGETQYF
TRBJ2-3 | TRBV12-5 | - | CASGLAGGADTQYF
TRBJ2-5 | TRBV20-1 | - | CSARSVYEQYF
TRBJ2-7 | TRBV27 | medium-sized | CASSTVHSYEQYF
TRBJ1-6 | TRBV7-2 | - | CASSSQGGSYNSPLHF
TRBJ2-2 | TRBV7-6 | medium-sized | CASSSGQELTGELFF
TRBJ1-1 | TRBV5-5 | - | CASSLGVSNTEAFF
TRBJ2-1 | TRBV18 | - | CASSPRDGSYNEQFF
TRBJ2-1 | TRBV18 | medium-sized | CASSPPPGYYNEQFF
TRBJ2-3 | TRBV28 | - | CASAWDRNTDTQYF
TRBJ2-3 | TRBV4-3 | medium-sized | CASSQDLASGGRTSTDTQYF
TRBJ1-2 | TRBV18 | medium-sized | CASSPGSTGSGGYTF
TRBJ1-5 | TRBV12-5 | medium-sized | CASGNKGGFYNQPQHF
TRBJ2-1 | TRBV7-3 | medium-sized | CASSLRAGKYNEQFF
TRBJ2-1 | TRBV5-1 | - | CASSWDGSSYNEQFF
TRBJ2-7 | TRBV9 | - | CASSEGRGRIEQYF
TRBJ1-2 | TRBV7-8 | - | CASSPAGTLNYGYTF
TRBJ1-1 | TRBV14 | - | CASSQDWTNTEAFF
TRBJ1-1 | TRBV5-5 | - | CASSFFQGARTEAFF
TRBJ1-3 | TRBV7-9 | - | CASSGLPRLAGQGENTIYF
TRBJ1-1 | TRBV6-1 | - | CASSTIGMNTEAFF
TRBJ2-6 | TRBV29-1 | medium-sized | CSVLRGDRAGANVLTF
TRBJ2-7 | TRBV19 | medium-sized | CASSMRGTASYEQYF
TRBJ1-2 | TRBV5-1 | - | CASSLRRLVYGYTF
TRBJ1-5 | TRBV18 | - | CASSPNRGSNQPQHF
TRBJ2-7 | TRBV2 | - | CASRRLNQVYEQYF
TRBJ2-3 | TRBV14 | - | CASSQVGVGTDTQYF
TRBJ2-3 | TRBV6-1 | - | CATKLGGVIDTQYF
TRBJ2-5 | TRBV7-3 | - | CASSAFRGGVGQDGTQYF
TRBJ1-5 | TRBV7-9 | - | CASSFDPGPNQPQHF
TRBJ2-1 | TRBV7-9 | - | CASSLGQGLIRDNEQFF
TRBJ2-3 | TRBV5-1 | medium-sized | CASSWGAASSGGVTDTQYF
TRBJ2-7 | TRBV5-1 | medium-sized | CASSYRTSGTYEQYF
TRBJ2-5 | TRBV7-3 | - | CASSLDPIRETQYF
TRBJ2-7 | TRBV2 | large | CASSENRGPYEQYF
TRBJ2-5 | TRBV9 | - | CASSVGDRGLGTQYF
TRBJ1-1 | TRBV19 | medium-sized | CASSPRTGLAFF
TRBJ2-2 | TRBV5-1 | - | CASSSPGTGIPANTGELFF
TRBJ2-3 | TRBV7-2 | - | CASSLLQGGTDTQYF
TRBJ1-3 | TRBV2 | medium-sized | CASSEAGISSGNTIYF
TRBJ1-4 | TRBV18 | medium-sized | CASSPYRGTTNEKLFF
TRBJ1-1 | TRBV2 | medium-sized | CASKGTGGAGTEAFF
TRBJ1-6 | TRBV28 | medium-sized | CASSLPIWMGVYNSPLHF
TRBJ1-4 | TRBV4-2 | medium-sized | CASSQDMPPKLFF
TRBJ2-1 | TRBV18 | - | CASSGLADNEQFF
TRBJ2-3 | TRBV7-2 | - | CASSFTLADTQYF
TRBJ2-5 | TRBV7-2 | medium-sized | CASSRSGETQYF
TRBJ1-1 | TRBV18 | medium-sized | CASSPQPNTEAFF
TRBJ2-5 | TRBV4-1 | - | CASSQDRTAGVETQYF
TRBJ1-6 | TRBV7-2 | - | CASSLDRVSPLHF
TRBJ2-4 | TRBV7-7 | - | CASSLSGRYRGKNIQYF
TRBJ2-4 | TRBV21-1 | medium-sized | CASSKVEENIQYF
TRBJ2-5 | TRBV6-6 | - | CASSYSRTGRETQYF
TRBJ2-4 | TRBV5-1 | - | CASSWTGPEGIQYF
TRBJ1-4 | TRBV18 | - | CASSGGDPRKLFF
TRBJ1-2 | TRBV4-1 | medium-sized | CASSPKRQGVGYGYTF